This TCR beta chain originates from a study of T-cell memory formation after mild COVID-19. Study background: Largely, the TCR clusters proved donor specific.

Trimming left V 2 bases short and J 4 bases short, with 5 bases between. The CDR3 length is 12 residues. CDR1 and CDR2 (germline): ENHRY, SYGVKD. TCRdb processed the 5' RACE reads anew with MiXCR; each CDR3 protein has one entry. The sample has a few hundred thousand distinct CDR3 sequences; approximately 15% are singletons. What was sequenced was PBMCs or a T cell subset sorted from them (not recorded which). The rearrangement links TRBV10-3 to TRBJ1-1; D unresolved. The clonotype was recovered from a man aged 18 to 30 who had mild COVID-19 (a few samples of this study predate the infection). Cell type and time point are not known. CDR3 loop: CAISEGATEAFF. For the CDR3, the DNA is TGTGCCATCAGTGAGGGAGCCACTGAAGCTTTCTTT.